This T cell receptor beta chain was recovered during a study of monozygotic twins with inflammatory bowel disease. Every TCR library consumed around 4,000 ng of total RNA. Eight separate reactions per sample served to make cDNA. TCRdb re-called the 5' RACE reads; every CDR3 protein appears as one record, without DNA. This repertoire includes approximately 400,000 distinct CDR3 sequences. Whole-blood total RNA was extracted without T cell sorting. About this clonotype: What it recognizes is unknown.

Study results and limitations: Differing T cell subtypes remained indistinguishable.

The TCR originated in a human donor with ulcerative colitis or Crohn's disease, or a healthy co-twin of an affected twin (not recorded which). Sequenced input: blood.

Here the CDR3 reads CASSPFPGTDNSPLHF. The V and J genes are TRBV5-1 and TRBJ1-6; the D gene TCRdb calls, TRBD1, cannot be checked with no DNA. CDR3 length: 16 amino acids. Germline CDR1 is SGHRS and CDR2 is YFSETQ.